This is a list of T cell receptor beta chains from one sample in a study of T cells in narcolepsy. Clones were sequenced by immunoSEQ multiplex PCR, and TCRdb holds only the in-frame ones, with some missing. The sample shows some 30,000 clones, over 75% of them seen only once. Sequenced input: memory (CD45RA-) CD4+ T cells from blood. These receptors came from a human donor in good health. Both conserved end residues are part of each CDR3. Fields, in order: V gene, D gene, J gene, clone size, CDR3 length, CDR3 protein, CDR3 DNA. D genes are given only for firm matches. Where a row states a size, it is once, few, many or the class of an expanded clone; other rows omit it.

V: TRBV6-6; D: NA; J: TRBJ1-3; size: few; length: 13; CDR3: CAGIKGDGNTIYF; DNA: TGTGCCGGTATAAAGGGGGATGGAAACACCATATATTTT
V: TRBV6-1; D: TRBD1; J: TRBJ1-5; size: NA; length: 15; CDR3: CASNHRGTSNQPQHF; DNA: TGTGCCAGCAACCACAGGGGGACAAGCAATCAGCCCCAGCATTTT
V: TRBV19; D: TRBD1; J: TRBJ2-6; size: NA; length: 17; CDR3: CASSRTNRGTGANVLTF; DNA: TGTGCCAGTAGTAGGACCAACAGGGGCACTGGGGCCAACGTCCTGACTTTC
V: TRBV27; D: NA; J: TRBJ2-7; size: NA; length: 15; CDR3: CASSVRNVGSYEQYF; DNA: TGTGCCAGCAGTGTCCGGAACGTTGGGTCCTACGAGCAGTACTTC
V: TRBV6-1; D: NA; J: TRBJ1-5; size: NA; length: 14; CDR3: CASSEAPSNQPQHF; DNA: TGTGCCAGCAGTGAAGCGCCTAGCAATCAGCCCCAGCATTTT
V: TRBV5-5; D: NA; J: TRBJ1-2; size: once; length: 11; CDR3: CASSAFHGYTF; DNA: TGTGCCAGCAGCGCGTTCCACGGCTACACCTTC
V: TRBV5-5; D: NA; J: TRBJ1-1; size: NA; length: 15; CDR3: CASSTDIGLNTEAFF; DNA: TGTGCCAGCAGCACTGATATTGGGCTGAACACTGAAGCTTTCTTT
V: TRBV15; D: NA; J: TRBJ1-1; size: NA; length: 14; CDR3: CATSRNRRGSEAFF; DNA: TGTGCCACCAGCAGAAACAGACGGGGGTCTGAAGCTTTCTTT
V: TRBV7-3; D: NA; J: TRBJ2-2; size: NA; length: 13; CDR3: CASSRQNNEELFF; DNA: TGTGCCAGCAGCCGACAGAATAACGAGGAGCTGTTTTTT
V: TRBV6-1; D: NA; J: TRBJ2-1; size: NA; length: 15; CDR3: CASSGLTGSYNEQFF; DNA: TGTGCCAGCAGTGGTCTTACGGGCTCCTACAATGAGCAGTTCTTC
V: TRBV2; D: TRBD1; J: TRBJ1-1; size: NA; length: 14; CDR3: CASSEGQGRLEAFF; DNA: TGTGCCAGCAGTGAGGGACAGGGTCGACTCGAAGCTTTCTTT
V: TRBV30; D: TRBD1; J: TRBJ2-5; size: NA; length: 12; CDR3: CAWDRAQETQYF; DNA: TGTGCCTGGGACAGGGCGCAAGAGACCCAGTACTTC
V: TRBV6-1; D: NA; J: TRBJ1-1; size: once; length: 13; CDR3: CASRMAENTEAFF; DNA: TGTGCCAGCAGAATGGCGGAGAACACTGAAGCTTTCTTT
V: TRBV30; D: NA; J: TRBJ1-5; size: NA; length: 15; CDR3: CAWRSPGGSNQPQHF; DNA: TGTGCCTGGAGGTCACCCGGGGGAAGCAATCAGCCCCAGCATTTT
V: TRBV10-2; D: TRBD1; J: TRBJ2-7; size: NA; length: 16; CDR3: CASSEQTGISSYEQYF; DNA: TGCGCCAGCAGTGAACAGACAGGGATTTCCTCCTACGAGCAGTACTTC
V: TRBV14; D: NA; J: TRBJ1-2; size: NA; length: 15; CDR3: CASSPGGTYNYGYTF; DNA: TGTGCCAGCAGCCCGGGGGGGACTTACAACTATGGCTACACCTTC
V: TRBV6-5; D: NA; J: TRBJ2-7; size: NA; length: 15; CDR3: CASSHLPTSSYEQYF; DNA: TGTGCCAGCAGTCACCTACCTACCTCCTCCTACGAGCAGTACTTC
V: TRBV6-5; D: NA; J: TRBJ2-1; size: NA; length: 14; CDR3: CASRNPGLYNEQFF; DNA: TGTGCCAGCAGAAATCCGGGACTTTACAATGAGCAGTTCTTC
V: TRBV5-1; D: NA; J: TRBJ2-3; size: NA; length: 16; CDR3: CASSLEEGREADTQYF; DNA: TGCGCCAGCAGCTTGGAAGAGGGCAGGGAGGCAGATACGCAGTATTTT
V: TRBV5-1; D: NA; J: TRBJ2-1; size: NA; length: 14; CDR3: CASSLIGANNEQFF; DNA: TGCGCCAGCAGCTTGATCGGGGCCAATAATGAGCAGTTCTTC
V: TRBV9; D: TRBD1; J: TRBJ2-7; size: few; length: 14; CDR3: CASSPRTGAGEQYF; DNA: TGTGCCAGCAGCCCGCGAACAGGGGCTGGCGAGCAGTACTTC
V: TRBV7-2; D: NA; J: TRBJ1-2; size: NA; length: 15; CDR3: CASSPLGPADYGYTF; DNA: TGTGCCAGCAGCCCCCTCGGCCCGGCGGACTATGGCTACACCTTC
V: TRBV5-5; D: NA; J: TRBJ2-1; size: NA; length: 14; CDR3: CASSLETVNNEQFF; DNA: TGTGCCAGCAGCTTAGAGACAGTAAACAATGAGCAGTTCTTC
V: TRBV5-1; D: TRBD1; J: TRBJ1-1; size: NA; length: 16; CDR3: CASSLEGGTSRTEAFF; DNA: TGCGCCAGCAGCTTAGAAGGGGGCACGTCGCGGACTGAAGCTTTCTTT
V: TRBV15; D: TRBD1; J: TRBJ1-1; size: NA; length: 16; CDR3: CATSRGGGQGLTEAFF; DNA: TGTGCCACCAGCAGAGGGGGCGGACAGGGCCTAACTGAAGCTTTCTTT
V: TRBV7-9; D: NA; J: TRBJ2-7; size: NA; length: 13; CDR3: CASSLTLTYEQYF; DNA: TGTGCCAGCAGCTTAACACTTACCTACGAGCAGTACTTC
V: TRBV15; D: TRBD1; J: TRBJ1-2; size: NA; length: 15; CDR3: CATSSTGGLDYGYTF; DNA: TGTGCCACCAGTAGTACAGGGGGCCTGGACTATGGCTACACCTTC
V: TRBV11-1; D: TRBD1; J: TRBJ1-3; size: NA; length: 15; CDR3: CASSSTGGNGNTIYF; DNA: TGTGCCAGCAGCTCGACAGGGGGCAATGGAAACACCATATATTTT
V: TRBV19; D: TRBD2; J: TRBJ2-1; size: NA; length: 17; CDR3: CASSATSGIFTYNEQFF; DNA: TGTGCCAGTAGTGCGACTAGCGGGATCTTCACCTACAATGAGCAGTTCTTC
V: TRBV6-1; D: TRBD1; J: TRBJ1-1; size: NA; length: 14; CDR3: CASSRRDRRTEAFF; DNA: TGTGCCAGCAGCCGCAGGGACAGACGAACTGAAGCTTTCTTT
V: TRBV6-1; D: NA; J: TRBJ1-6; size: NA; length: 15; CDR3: CASMPLGGKESPLHF; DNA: TGTGCCAGCATGCCGTTGGGGGGGAAGGAATCACCCCTCCACTTT
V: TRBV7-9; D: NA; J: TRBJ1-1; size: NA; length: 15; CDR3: CASSLEPGRHTEAFF; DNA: TGTGCCAGCAGCTTAGAACCCGGACGGCACACTGAAGCTTTCTTT
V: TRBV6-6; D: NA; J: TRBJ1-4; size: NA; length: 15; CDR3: CASSTPGVPLEKLFF; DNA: TGTGCCAGCAGTACCCCAGGGGTCCCACTAGAAAAACTGTTTTTT
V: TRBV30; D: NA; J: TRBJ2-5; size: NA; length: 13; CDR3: CAWSLSRQETQYF; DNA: TGTGCCTGGAGTTTGTCAAGGCAAGAGACCCAGTACTTC
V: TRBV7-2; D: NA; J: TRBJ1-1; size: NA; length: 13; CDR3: CASTPRGSTEAFF; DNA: TGTGCCAGCACCCCCCGGGGGTCCACTGAAGCTTTCTTT
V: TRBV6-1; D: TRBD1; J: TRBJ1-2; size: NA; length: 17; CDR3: CASSEASFHRGNYGYTF; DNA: TGTGCCAGCAGTGAGGCTTCCTTCCACAGGGGCAACTATGGCTACACCTTC
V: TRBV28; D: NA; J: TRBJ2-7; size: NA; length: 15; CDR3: CASSLRGQGPYEQYF; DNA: TGTGCCAGCAGTTTAAGGGGACAAGGCCCCTACGAGCAGTACTTC
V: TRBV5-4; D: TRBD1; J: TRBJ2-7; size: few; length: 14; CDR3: CASSLGTGVHEQYF; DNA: TGTGCCAGCAGCTTGGGGACAGGGGTCCACGAGCAGTACTTC
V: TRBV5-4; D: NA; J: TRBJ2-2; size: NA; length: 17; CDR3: CASSFYRTAAYTGELFF; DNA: TGTGCCAGCAGCTTCTATCGGACAGCAGCCTACACCGGGGAGCTGTTTTTT
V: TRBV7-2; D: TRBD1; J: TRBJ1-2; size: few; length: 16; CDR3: CASSLEVGGGLSGYTF; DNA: TGTGCCAGCAGCTTAGAGGTAGGGGGCGGATTATCCGGCTACACCTTC
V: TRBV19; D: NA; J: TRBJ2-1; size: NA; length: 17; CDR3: CASSSLGDPGSYNEQFF; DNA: TGTGCCAGTAGTAGCTTGGGGGACCCCGGCTCCTACAATGAGCAGTTCTTC
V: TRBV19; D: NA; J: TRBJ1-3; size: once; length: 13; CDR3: CASIPGLGNTIYF; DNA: TGTGCCAGTATACCAGGTCTTGGAAACACCATATATTTT
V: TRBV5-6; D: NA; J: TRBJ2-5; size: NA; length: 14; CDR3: CASSLGQGQETQYF; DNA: TGTGCCAGCAGCTTGGGGCAGGGACAAGAGACCCAGTACTTC
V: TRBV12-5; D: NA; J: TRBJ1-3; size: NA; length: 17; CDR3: CASGLVPGVSSGNTIYF; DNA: TGTGCTAGTGGTTTGGTGCCAGGGGTTAGTTCTGGAAACACCATATATTTT
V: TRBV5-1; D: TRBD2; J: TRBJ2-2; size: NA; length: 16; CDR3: CASSHGLAQSTGELFF; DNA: TGCGCCAGCAGCCACGGACTAGCGCAGAGCACCGGGGAGCTGTTTTTT